Each of the 21 T cell receptor beta chains below was sequenced from the same sample in a study of T cells after yellow fever vaccination. MiXCR, applied by TCRdb to the 5' RACE reads, yields one record per CDR3 protein. The sample holds 150,000 to 200,000 distinct CDR3 sequences; about 6% are singletons and the top ten take 2.5% to 3.5%. The specimen comprised CD4+ T cells sorted from PBMCs, sampled on the day of the first yellow fever vaccination. These TCRs come from a man aged 18 to 30 who received the YFV17D yellow fever vaccine.

This clonotype was counted at least ten times. The chain combines TRBV12-3 or TRBV12-4 with TRBJ2-7, with TRBD1 identical over 7 bases. The CDR3 consists of 13 residues. The V gene end was trimmed by 5 bases and the J gene end by 3 bases; junction bases not matched to a gene: 4. The CDR3 region is CASSMNRGYEQYF. The CDR3 nucleotides read TGTGCCAGCAGTATGAACAGGGGCTACGAGCAGTACTTC.

This clonotype has at least ten counts. The chain carries TRBV5-1 and TRBJ2-3; D perhaps matches TRBD2 (6 bases). This CDR3 is 13 amino acids long. Looked up from germline, CDR1 is SGHRS and CDR2 is YFSETQ. V gave up 9 bases and J gave up 2 bases, with 13 bases separating them. CDR3 sequence: CATAGQYTDTQYF. The CDR3 DNA is TGCGCCACCGCGGGGCAGTACACAGATACGCAGTATTTT.

As regards this clonotype: This may come from a read error, since a much larger clone is one base off. The CDR3 does not end in the conserved phenylalanine or tryptophan, so this is likely a read error. The chain is built from TRBV12-3 or TRBV12-4 and TRBJ2-5; 12 nucleotides match TRBD2. With 3 bases clipped from V and 4 bases from J, the junction kept 3 bases outside the gene matches. The CDR3 runs 15 residues. For the CDR3, the DNA is TGTGCCAGCAGTTTCGCTAGCGGGGGGGCAGAGACCCAGTACTCC. It yields the protein CASSFASGGAETQYS.

This clonotype was detected many times. The chain employs TRBV2 and TRBJ2-1; D ambiguous. The CDR3 is 11 residues long. The V end was cut by 6 bases, the J end by 13 bases, with 13 bases between. Germline CDR1 is SNHLY and CDR2 is FYNNEI. CDR3 protein: CASRVGLVQFF. The CDR3, as DNA: TGTGCCAGCAGGGTCGGGCTAGTTCAGTTCTTC.

Only a few counts were recorded for this clonotype. The chain recombines TRBV24-1 with TRBJ1-1; possible D gene TRBD1, 5 bases. V lost 3 bases and J lost 1, with 14 bases in between. CDR1 is KGHDR and CDR2 is SFDVKD in the germline V gene. CDR3 length: 16 amino acids. DNA of the CDR3: TGTGCCACCAGTGATGGGAGACAGCCCAAGAACACTGAAGCTTTCTTT. Translated: CATSDGRQPKNTEAFF.

Note on this clonotype: A much larger clone differs by one base, so this may be a read error. The chain combines TRBV4-1 with TRBJ2-1; D gene ambiguous. The CDR3 is made up of 11 amino acids. Germline V gene lookup returns CDR1 MGHRA and CDR2 YSYEKL. CDR3 sequence (DNA): TGCGCCAGCAGCCAGGAAACCAAGCAGTCCTTC. Its protein product is CASSQETKQSF.

This clonotype was counted many times. The chain links TRBV12-3 or TRBV12-4 to TRBJ2-1; TRBD1 might be the D (6 bases). V lost 6 bases, J lost 10 bases, and 16 bases lay in between. This CDR3 has 13 amino acids. CDR3 residues: CASSWISQGEQFF. Written as DNA, the CDR3 is TGTGCCAGCAGCTGGATTAGCCAGGGGGAGCAGTTCTTC.

This clonotype was counted at least ten times. The chain is built from TRBV5-6 and TRBJ2-7; the D is unclear. CDR1 is SGHDT, CDR2 YYEEEE, per germline. Between the trimmed V and J ends, which lost 2 bases and 7 bases, there was a span of 7 bases. This CDR3 contains 11 residues. This chain's CDR3 is CASSFSVEQYF. The CDR3 region has the DNA TGTGCCAGCAGCTTCTCGGTGGAGCAGTACTTC.

There are a few counts of this clonotype. V and J are TRBV6-1 and TRBJ2-7; 10 positions agree with TRBD2. CDR1 is MNHNS and CDR2 is SASEGT in the germline V gene. V was clipped by 5 bases and J by 2 bases; unmatched bases: 6. This CDR3 is 15 amino acids long. The CDR3 spells CASSISGGPPYEQYV. CDR3 sequence (DNA): TGTGCCAGCAGTATTAGCGGGGGGCCCCCCTACGAGCAGTACGTC.

This clonotype was picked up a small number of times. This rearrangement joins TRBV12-3 or TRBV12-4 to TRBJ2-7; D is ambiguous. V lost 4 bases to trimming and J lost 0 bases, with 10 bases between them. The CDR3 consists of 14 residues. CDR3 residues: CASSYYSFSYEQYF. CDR3 coding DNA: TGTGCCAGCAGTTATTACAGCTTCTCCTACGAGCAGTACTTC.

This clonotype was seen repeatedly, ten times or more. The V and J genes are TRBV5-1 and TRBJ2-5; D gene uncertain. Germline-derived CDR1 and CDR2 are SGHRS and YFSETQ. The CDR3 totals 11 residues. V lost 4 bases and J 1 base, leaving 2 bases between the germline ends. The CDR3 region is CASSGQETQYF. CDR3 in DNA: TGCGCCAGCAGCGGCCAAGAGACCCAGTACTTC.

The chain recombines TRBV5-1 with TRBJ1-1; D is perhaps TRBD1 (6 bases). CDR1 is SGHRS and CDR2 is YFSETQ in the germline V gene. The V end lost 3 bases, the J end lost 7 bases, and 19 bases lay between the germline ends. CDR3 length: 15 amino acids. The CDR3, as DNA: TGCGCCAGCAGCTCGAACTCCGGGACAAAATATGAAGCTTTCTTT. Its translation: CASSSNSGTKYEAFF.

This clonotype was detected a few times. The genes are TRBV4-1 and TRBJ2-5, with D maybe TRBD2 (5 bases). Per the germline V gene, CDR1 is MGHRA and CDR2 is YSYEKL. This CDR3 has 14 residues. V was trimmed by 0 bases and J by 4 bases, leaving 9 bases between them. The CDR3 coding sequence is TGCGCCAGCAGCCAAGATGCCGGGGTAGAGACCCAGTACTTC. Translated, it gives CASSQDAGVETQYF.

This clonotype turned up a few times. The gene calls are TRBV20-1 and TRBJ1-4; 9 bases line up with TRBD1. The V segment lost 5 bases and the J segment 8 bases; nucleotides outside the gene matches: 6. Germline V CDR1 and CDR2: DFQATT, SNEGSKA (reference sequence). The CDR3 is made up of 13 amino acids. DNA of the CDR3: TGCAGTGCTCTGACAGGGGGTATCGAAAAACTGTTTTTT. This encodes CSALTGGIEKLFF.

This clonotype has a count of ten or more. The chain joins TRBV7-8 to TRBJ2-6, with D hard to call. V was shortened by 5 bases and J by 0 bases, with 8 bases between the two germline ends. This CDR3 comprises 15 residues. The germline V gene encodes CDR1 SGHVS and CDR2 FQNEAQ. The CDR3 loop is CASSQRSSGANVLTF. Here the CDR3 DNA reads TGTGCCAGCAGCCAACGTAGCTCTGGGGCCAACGTCCTGACTTTC.

In this sample, this clonotype turned up many times. The chain uses TRBV5-1 and TRBJ2-3; D may be TRBD2 (6 bases). V dropped 6 bases and J dropped 6 bases, with 14 bases sitting between them. Germline CDR1 SGHRS, CDR2 YFSETQ. This CDR3 comprises 13 residues. The CDR3, as DNA: TGCGCCAGCAAGCGGGCAGGCGGGGATACGCAGTATTTT. It encodes CASKRAGGDTQYF. The whole variable domain, remainder taken from reference TRBV5-1 and TRBJ2-3, is KAGVTQTPRYLIKTRGQQVTLSCSPISGHRSVSWYQQTPGQGLQFLFEYFSETQRNKGNFPGRFSGRQFSNSRSEMNVSTLELGDSALYLCASKRAGGDTQYFGPGTRLTVL.

The chain combines TRBV20-1 with TRBJ2-2, with 11 bases matching TRBD1. CDR3 length equals 17 residues. The V segment lost 5 bases and the J segment 6 bases; nucleotides outside the gene matches: 14. Germline V gives CDR1 DFQATT, CDR2 SNEGSKA (reference sequence). This CDR3 is CSAPAGQGVIFAGELFF. DNA of the CDR3: TGCAGTGCTCCCGCGGGACAGGGGGTTATTTTCGCCGGGGAGCTGTTTTTT.

This clonotype was recorded many times. The chain couples TRBV4-2 to TRBJ2-1, with D hard to call. Germline V gives CDR1 LGHNA, CDR2 YNFKEQ. This CDR3 region has 12 residues. Between the trimmed V and J ends, which lost 8 bases and 12 bases, there was a span of 17 bases. The CDR3 nucleotides are TGTGCCAGCCTTGCGAGAGGAGTGGGGCAGTTCTTC. It is translated as CASLARGVGQFF.

This clonotype was counted at least ten times. The J gene is TRBJ1-6, the V gene TRBV3-1, with 8 bases aligning to TRBD1. Trimming cost V 3 bases and J 6 bases; bases outside gene matches: 1. The CDR3 runs 14 residues. Germline lookup yields CDR1 LGHDT and CDR2 YNNKEL (reference sequence). The chain's CDR3 is CASSQGQVNSPLHF. The DNA of the CDR3 is TGTGCCAGCAGCCAGGGACAGGTTAATTCACCCCTCCACTTT.

Ten or more counts support this clonotype. The V gene is TRBV6-2 or TRBV6-3, the J gene TRBJ2-1; D gene uncertain. Trimming pared 6 bases from V and 4 bases from J, leaving 7 bases between. This CDR3 has 12 amino acids. Germline V lookup: CDR1 MNHEY, CDR2 SVGEGT. The CDR3 is CASRHNYNEQFF. The CDR3 DNA follows: TGTGCCAGCAGACACAATTACAATGAGCAGTTCTTC.

This clonotype was picked up many times. The chain carries TRBV12-3 or TRBV12-4 and TRBJ1-5; a possible D gene is TRBD1 (6 bases). This CDR3 has 15 amino acids. Between the trimmed V and J ends, which lost 1 base and 1 base, there was a span of 8 bases. This CDR3 is CASSLVTGSNQPQHF. The CDR3 DNA is TGTGCCAGCAGTTTAGTAACAGGGAGCAATCAGCCCCAGCATTTT.